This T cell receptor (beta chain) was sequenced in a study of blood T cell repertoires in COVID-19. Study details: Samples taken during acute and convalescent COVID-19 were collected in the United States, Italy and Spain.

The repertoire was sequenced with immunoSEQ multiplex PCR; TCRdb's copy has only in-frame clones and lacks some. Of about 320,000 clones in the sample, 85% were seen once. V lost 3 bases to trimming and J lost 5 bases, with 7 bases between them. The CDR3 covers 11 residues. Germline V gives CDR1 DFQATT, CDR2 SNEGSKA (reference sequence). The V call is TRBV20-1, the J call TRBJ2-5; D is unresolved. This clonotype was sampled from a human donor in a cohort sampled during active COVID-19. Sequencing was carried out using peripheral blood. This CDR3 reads CSASPGETQYF. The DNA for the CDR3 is TGCAGTGCTAGCCCCGGGGAGACCCAGTACTTC.